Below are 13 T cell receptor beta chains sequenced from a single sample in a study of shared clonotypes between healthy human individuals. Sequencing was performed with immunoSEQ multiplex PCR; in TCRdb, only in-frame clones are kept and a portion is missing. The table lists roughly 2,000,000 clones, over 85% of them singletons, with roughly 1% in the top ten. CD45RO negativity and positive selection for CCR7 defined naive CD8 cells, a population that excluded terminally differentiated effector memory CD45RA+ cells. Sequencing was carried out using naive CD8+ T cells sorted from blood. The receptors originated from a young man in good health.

The DNA for the CDR3 is TGTGCCAGCAGTTTTGCCTCCCGCCCAGGGTTTCTTAATCCCGCAGCGCTCCACTTT. Protein sequence: CASSFASRPGFLNPAALHF. The rearrangement joins TRBV5-8 to TRBJ1-6; tentatively, D is TRBD1 (5 bases). V was shortened by 5 bases and J by 16 bases, with 37 bases between the two germline ends. From germline, CDR1 is SGHTS and CDR2 YDEGEE. This CDR3 spans 19 amino acids.

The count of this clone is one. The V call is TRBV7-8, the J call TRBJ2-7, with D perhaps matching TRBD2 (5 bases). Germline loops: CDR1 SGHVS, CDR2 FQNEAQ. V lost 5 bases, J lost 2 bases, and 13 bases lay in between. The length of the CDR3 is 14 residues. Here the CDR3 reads CASSPPDFTYEQYF. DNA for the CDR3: TGTGCCAGCAGCCCCCCGGACTTTACCTACGAGCAGTACTTC.

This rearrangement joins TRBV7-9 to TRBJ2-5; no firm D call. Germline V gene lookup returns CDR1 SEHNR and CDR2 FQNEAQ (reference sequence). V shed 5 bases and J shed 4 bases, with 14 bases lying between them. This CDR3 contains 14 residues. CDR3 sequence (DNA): TGTGCCAGCAGCCGTGACCATTCAAGAGAGACCCAGTACTTC. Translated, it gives CASSRDHSRETQYF.

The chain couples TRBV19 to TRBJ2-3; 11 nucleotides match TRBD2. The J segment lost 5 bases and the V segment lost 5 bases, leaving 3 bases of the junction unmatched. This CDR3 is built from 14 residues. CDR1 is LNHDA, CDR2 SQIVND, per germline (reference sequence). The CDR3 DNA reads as TGTGCCAGTAGTCCTCTAGCGGGGGGAGATACGCAGTATTTT. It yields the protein CASSPLAGGDTQYF. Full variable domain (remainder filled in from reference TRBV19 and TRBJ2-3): DGGITQSPKYLFRKEGQNVTLSCEQNLNHDAMYWYRQDPGQGLRLIYYSQIVNDFQKGDIAEGYSVSREKKESFPLTVTSAQKNPTAFYLCASSPLAGGDTQYFGPGTRLTVL.

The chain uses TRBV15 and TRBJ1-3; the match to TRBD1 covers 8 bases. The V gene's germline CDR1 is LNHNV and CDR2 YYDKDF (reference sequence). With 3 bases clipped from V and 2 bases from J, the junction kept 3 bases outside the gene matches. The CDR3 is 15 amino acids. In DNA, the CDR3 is TGTGCCACCAGCAGCTTACAGGGGGCTGGAAACACCATATATTTT. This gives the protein CATSSLQGAGNTIYF.

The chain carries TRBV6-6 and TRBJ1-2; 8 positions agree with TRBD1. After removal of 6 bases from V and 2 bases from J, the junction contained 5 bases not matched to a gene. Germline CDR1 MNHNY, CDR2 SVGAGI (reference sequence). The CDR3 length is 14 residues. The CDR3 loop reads CASSGQGFNYGYTF. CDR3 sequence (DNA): TGTGCCAGCAGCGGACAGGGATTCAACTATGGCTACACCTTC.

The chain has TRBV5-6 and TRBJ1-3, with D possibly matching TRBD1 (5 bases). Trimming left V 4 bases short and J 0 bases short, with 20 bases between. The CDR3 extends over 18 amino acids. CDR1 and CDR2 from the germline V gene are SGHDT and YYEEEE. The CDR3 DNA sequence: TGTGCCAGCAGCCCGGCTCCCATGACAGCGATCTCTGGAAACACCATATATTTT. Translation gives CASSPAPMTAISGNTIYF.

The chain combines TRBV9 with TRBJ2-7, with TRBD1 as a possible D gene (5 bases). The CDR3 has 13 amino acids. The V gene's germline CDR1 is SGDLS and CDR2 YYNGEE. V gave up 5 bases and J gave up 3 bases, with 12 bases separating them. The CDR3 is CASSWGSSYEQYF. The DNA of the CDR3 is TGTGCCAGCAGTTGGGGCAGCAGCTACGAGCAGTACTTC.

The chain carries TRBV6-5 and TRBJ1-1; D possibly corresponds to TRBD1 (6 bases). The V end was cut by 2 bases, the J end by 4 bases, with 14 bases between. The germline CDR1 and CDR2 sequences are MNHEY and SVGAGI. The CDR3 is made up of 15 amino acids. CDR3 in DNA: TGTGCCAGCAGTTACCTTTGGGGGGCTCCCACTGAAGCTTTCTTT. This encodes CASSYLWGAPTEAFF.

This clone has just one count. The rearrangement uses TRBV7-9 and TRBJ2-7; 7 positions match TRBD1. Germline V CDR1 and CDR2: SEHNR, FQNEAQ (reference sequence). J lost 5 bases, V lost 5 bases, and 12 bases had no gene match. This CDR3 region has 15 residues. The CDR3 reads CASSNSDRERHEQYF. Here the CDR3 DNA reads TGTGCCAGCAGCAATAGCGACAGGGAGCGGCACGAGCAGTACTTC.

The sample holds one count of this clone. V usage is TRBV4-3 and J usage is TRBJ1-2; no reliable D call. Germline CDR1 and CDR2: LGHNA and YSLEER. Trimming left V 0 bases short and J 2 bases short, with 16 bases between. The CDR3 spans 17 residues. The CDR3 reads CASSQDPPAAINYGYTF. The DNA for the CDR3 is TGCGCCAGCAGCCAAGACCCCCCCGCAGCGATAAACTATGGCTACACCTTC.

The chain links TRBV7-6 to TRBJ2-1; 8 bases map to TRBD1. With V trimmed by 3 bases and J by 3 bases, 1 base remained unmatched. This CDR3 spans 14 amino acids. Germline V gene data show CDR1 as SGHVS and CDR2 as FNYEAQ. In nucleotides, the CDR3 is TGTGCCAGCAGCTTCGGACAGGGCTACAATGAGCAGTTCTTC. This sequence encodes CASSFGQGYNEQFF.

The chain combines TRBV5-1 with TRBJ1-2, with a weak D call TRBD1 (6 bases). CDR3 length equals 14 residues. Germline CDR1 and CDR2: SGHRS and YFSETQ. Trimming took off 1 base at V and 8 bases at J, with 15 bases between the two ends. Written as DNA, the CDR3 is TGCGCCAGCAGCTTGCCAGGCGGGGGCTACGGCTACACCTTC. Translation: CASSLPGGGYGYTF.